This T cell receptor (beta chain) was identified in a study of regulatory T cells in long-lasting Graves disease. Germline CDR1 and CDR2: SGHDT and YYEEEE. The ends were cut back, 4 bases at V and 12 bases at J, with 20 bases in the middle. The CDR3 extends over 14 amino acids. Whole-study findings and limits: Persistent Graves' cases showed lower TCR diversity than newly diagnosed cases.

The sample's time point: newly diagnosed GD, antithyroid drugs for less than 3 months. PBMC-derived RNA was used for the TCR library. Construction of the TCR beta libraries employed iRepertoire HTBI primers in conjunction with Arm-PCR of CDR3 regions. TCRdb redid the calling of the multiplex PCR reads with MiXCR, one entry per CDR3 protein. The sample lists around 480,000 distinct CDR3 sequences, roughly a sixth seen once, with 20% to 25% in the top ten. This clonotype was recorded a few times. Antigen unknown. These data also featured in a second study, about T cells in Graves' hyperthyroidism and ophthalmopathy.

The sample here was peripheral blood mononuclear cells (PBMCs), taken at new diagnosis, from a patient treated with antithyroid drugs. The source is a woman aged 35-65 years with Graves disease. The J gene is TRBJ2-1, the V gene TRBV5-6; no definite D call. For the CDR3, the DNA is TGTGCCAGCAGCGATACCGCACATCTCGGGCGGCAGTTCTTC. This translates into CASSDTAHLGRQFF.